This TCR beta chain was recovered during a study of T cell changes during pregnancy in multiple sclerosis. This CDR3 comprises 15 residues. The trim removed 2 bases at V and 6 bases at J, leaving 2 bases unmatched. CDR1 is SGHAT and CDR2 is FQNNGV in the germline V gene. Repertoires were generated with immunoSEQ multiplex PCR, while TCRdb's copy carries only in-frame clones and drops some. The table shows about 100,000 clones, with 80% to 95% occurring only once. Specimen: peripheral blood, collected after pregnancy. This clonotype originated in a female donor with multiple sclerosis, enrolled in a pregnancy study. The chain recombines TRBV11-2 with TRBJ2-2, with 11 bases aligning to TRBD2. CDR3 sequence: CASSLTSGSAGELFF. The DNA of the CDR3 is TGTGCCAGCAGCTTAACTAGCGGGAGTGCCGGGGAGCTGTTTTTT.